The entry that follows covers one T cell receptor (beta chain) sequence. Its target is not known. The source of the sample is a study of immune heterogeneity within non-small cell lung tumors. Notes on the study in general: Local tumor mutational burden, with an R of about 0.34, correlated moderately but significantly with local T-cell clonality.

Bulk tumor genomic DNA, 450 to 750 ng per sample, was the template. Biopsies that were spaced far apart were taken, several per primary tumor, during surgery. Patients underwent curative surgery for non-small cell lung cancer (untreated and newly diagnosed). Multiplex PCR with 32 V and 13 J primers amplified TCR beta CDR3. TCRdb re-called the multiplex PCR reads through MiXCR, storing one row per CDR3 protein. Among approximately 12,000 distinct CDR3 sequences listed, about 22% were seen once. V was shortened by 5 bases and J by 4 bases, with 20 bases between the two germline ends. The CDR3 sequence is 16 residues long. The germline CDR1 and CDR2 sequences are KGHSH and LQKENI.

The receptor was derived from a man between 60 and 75 years old with non-small cell lung cancer. The sequencing input was lung tumor tissue. The chain joins TRBV18 to TRBJ2-5, with D possibly called TRBD1 or TRBD2 (7 bases each). CDR3 loop: CASSRGGGSEVETQYF. The CDR3 DNA follows: TGTGCCAGCTCAAGAGGGGGCGGGAGCGAAGTAGAGACCCAGTACTTC.